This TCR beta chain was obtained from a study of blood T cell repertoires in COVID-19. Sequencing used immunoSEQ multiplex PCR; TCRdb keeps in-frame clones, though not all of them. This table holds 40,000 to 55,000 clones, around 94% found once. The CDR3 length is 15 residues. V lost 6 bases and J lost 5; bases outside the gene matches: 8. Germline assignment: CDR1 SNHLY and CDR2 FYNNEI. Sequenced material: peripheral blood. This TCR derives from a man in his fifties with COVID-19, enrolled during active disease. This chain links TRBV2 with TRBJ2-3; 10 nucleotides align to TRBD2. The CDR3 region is CASSVSGRIGDTQYF. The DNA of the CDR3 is TGTGCCAGCAGCGTTAGCGGGAGGATTGGAGATACGCAGTATTTT. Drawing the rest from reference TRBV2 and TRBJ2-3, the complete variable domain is EPEVTQTPSHQVTQMGQEVILRCVPISNHLYFYWYRQILGQKVEFLVSFYNNEISEKSEIFDDQFSVERPDGSNFTLKIRSTKLEDSAMYFCASSVSGRIGDTQYFGPGTRLTVL.